This T cell receptor (beta chain) was sequenced during a study of blood T cell repertoires in COVID-19. Method: immunoSEQ multiplex PCR; TCRdb's copy keeps in-frame clones and lacks some. This table holds some 150,000 clones, about 80% found once. This clonotype was obtained from a man in his fifties who had recovered from COVID-19. Sequenced sample: PBMCs or T cells enriched from blood (not recorded which).

The CDR3 reads CASSSSGGALETQYF. The CDR3 bases are TGTGCCAGCAGCTCAAGCGGGGGGGCGTTAGAGACCCAGTACTTC. The chain uses TRBV7-9 and TRBJ2-5; 10 bases map to TRBD2. Germline CDR1 is SEHNR and CDR2 is FQNEAQ (reference sequence). There are 15 residues in the CDR3. The junction had 6 bases not matched to a gene; V was cut back by 4 bases and J by 4 bases.